This TCR beta chain was sequenced during a study of cytomegalovirus exposure and HLA in healthy donors. This PCR relied on a set of 60 Vbeta primers and 13 Jbeta primers. In the source study's methods: A later analysis tallied tens of millions of unique TCR beta chains, about 9.9 million of them shared. Profiled with immunoSEQ multiplex PCR; TCRdb holds only in-frame clones, not every one. The DNA gave D and trimming, while V, J and clone size come from that table. The sample contains approximately 100,000 clones, 70% to 80% of which appear only once. Study-level findings and limits: Researchers reported in a later analysis that a missense DCLRE1C variant was tied to TCR beta V- and J-gene trimming.

This clone was counted a few times. Its specificity is not known. CDR1 MRHNA and CDR2 SNTAGT come from the germline V gene. V trimming: 6 bases; J trimming: 8 bases; junction bases outside the gene matches: 11. The CDR3 has 15 amino acids. J is TRBJ1-2 and V is TRBV6-4, with 11 bases that match TRBD1. What was sequenced was PBMCs. The source is a man in his forties or fifties in good health and CMV-seropositive. The CDR3 DNA reads as TGTGCCAGCAGCCGAGGACAGGGGGCAGCTTGGGGCTACACCTTC. Its translation is CASSRGQGAAWGYTF.